The entry below gives a single T cell receptor (beta chain) sequence along with its context. The data were produced by immunoSEQ multiplex PCR, yet TCRdb's version contains in-frame clones alone and is incomplete. The data hold 70,000 to 95,000 clones, with around 80% observed a single time. These data originate in a study of PD-1 blockade in mismatch repair-deficient tumors. The V gene's germline CDR1 is SGHDT and CDR2 YYEEEE. The CDR3 spans 13 residues. Trimming removed 2 bases at V and 4 bases at J, with 9 bases between. TCRs were sequenced from a few patients responding to pembrolizumab. This chain connects TRBV5-6 to TRBJ1-1; no clear D gene. The receptor was derived from an adult with mismatch repair-deficient cancer. The sequenced sample was peripheral blood, obtained 44 weeks after starting pembrolizumab. CDR3 in amino acids: CASSLGVGTEAFF. CDR3 DNA: TGTGCCAGCAGCTTAGGAGTTGGCACTGAAGCTTTCTTT.